Following are 25 T cell receptor beta chains from one sample sequenced in a study of regulatory T cells in long-lasting Graves disease. This sample's time point: newly diagnosed GD, antithyroid drugs for less than 3 months. Scientists built the TCR library using RNA that was extracted from PBMCs. CDR3 regions were amplified by Arm-PCR using iRepertoire HTBI primers to build TCR beta libraries. TCRdb independently ran MiXCR on the multiplex PCR reads; one entry per CDR3 protein. The profile shows about 610,000 distinct CDR3 sequences, around 16% of them singletons. The same sample was also studied in work on T cells in Graves' hyperthyroidism and ophthalmopathy.

The sequenced sample was peripheral blood mononuclear cells (PBMCs), obtained at new diagnosis, from a patient treated with antithyroid drugs. The receptors come from a man between 18 and 35 years old with Graves disease.

J is TRBJ2-3 and V is TRBV15; D is unclear. Trimming shortened V by 3 bases and J by 4 bases, and 8 bases separated the two germline ends. CDR1 is LNHNV, CDR2 YYDKDF, per germline (reference sequence). The CDR3 is 13 residues long. CDR3 region: CATSSGRPDTQYF. Here the CDR3 DNA reads TGTGCCACCAGCAGTGGCCGACCAGATACGCAGTATTTT.

The chain combines TRBV10-3 with TRBJ1-1; the match to TRBD1 covers 9 bases. CDR3 length equals 15 residues. Trimming at V came to 6 bases and at J to 4 bases, leaving 9 bases not matched to a gene. Germline lookup yields CDR1 ENHRY and CDR2 SYGVKD. The CDR3 coding sequence is TGTGCCATCAGCAATGGACAGGGGCGAGGCACTGAAGCTTTCTTT. Translating gives CAISNGQGRGTEAFF.

This clonotype was recorded many times. The chain couples TRBV5-1 to TRBJ2-7; TRBD2 matches 8 bases. This CDR3 comprises 14 residues. In germline, CDR1 is SGHRS, CDR2 YFSETQ. J lost 3 bases, V lost 2 bases, and 4 bases had no gene match. CDR3 residues: CASSLAGEFYEQYF. CDR3 in DNA: TGCGCCAGCAGCTTAGCGGGAGAATTCTACGAGCAGTACTTC.

This clonotype was found many times. The chain links TRBV7-9 to TRBJ2-7; TRBD2 matches at 7 bases. CDR1 and CDR2 (germline): SEHNR, FQNEAQ (reference sequence). The CDR3 is 14 amino acids. After removal of 5 bases from V and 5 bases from J, the junction contained 9 bases not matched to a gene. In nucleotides, the CDR3 is TGTGCCAGCAGCCCCAGAGCGGGATTCGACGAGCAGTACTTC. Translating gives CASSPRAGFDEQYF.

CDR3 nucleotide sequence: TGTGCCAGCAGTTTCATAGGCACAGATACGCAGTATTTT. It is translated as CASSFIGTDTQYF. The V and J genes are TRBV27 and TRBJ2-3; D not resolved. Germline V lookup: CDR1 MNHEY, CDR2 SMNVEV (reference sequence). Trimming stripped 3 bases from V and 1 base from J, with 5 bases between. This CDR3 is built from 13 residues.

Points on this clonotype: A much more abundant neighbour one base away suggests this may be a read error. This chain joins TRBV7-9 and TRBJ2-7; D unclear. The CDR3 is made up of 13 amino acids. CDR1 SEHNR and CDR2 FQNEAQ come from the germline V gene (reference sequence). Trimming took off 4 bases at V and 4 bases at J, with 11 bases between the two ends. The CDR3 spells CASSSTRTYEQYF. The DNA of the CDR3 is TGTGCCAGCAGCTCAACGAGGACGTACGAGCAGTACTTC.

This clonotype was found once. This rearrangement joins TRBV19 to TRBJ2-7; 10 bases match TRBD2. In germline, CDR1 is LNHDA, CDR2 SQIVND (reference sequence). CDR3 length: 13 residues. The J segment lost 5 bases and the V segment lost 6 bases, leaving 4 bases of the junction unmatched. The CDR3 is CASRASGRHEQYF. CDR3 nucleotide sequence: TGTGCCAGTAGGGCTAGCGGGAGACACGAGCAGTACTTC.

In its sample, this clonotype was seen a few times. The V call is TRBV10-3, the J call TRBJ2-3; 7 nucleotides agree with TRBD2. The germline gives CDR1 ENHRY, CDR2 SYGVKD. The CDR3 is 15 residues long. V was clipped by 6 bases and J by 5 bases; unmatched bases: 11. CDR3 nucleotides: TGTGCCATCAGGGAGGGCGGGAGTAACCGAGATACGCAGTATTTT. It codes for CAIREGGSNRDTQYF.

This clonotype has ten or more counts. The J gene is TRBJ2-5, the V gene TRBV10-3, with 9 bases that match TRBD1. Germline CDR1 and CDR2: ENHRY and SYGVKD. The CDR3 length is 14 residues. The trim removed 3 bases at V and 5 bases at J, leaving 4 bases unmatched. CDR3 coding DNA: TGTGCCATCAGTGATCTACAGGGGGCTGAGACCCAGTACTTC. Protein: CAISDLQGAETQYF.

This clonotype was seen a handful of times. The chain carries TRBV4-1 and TRBJ2-7; D gene ambiguous. The CDR3 covers 13 residues. CDR1 is MGHRA and CDR2 is YSYEKL in the germline V gene. V was clipped by 4 bases and J by 3 bases, with 10 bases between them. CDR3 coding DNA: TGCGCCAGCAGCCCCGGATCGGACTACGAGCAGTACTTC. Amino acid sequence: CASSPGSDYEQYF.

This clonotype has only a few counts. This chain links TRBV5-1 with TRBJ2-7, with D hard to call. CDR1 SGHRS and CDR2 YFSETQ come from the germline V gene. V was pared by 2 bases and J by 0 bases, with 12 bases between. The CDR3 extends over 15 amino acids. The CDR3 reads CASSLEVRASYEQYF. CDR3 nucleotides: TGCGCCAGCAGCTTAGAAGTACGGGCCTCCTACGAGCAGTACTTC.

A few counts support this clonotype. The chain uses TRBV5-1 and TRBJ2-5, with a tentative D call TRBD2 (6 bases). V gave up 3 bases and J gave up 5 bases, with 14 bases separating them. Germline lookup yields CDR1 SGHRS and CDR2 YFSETQ. The CDR3 extends over 14 amino acids. CDR3 bases: TGCGCCAGCAGCTACTACGGGGGTAGCGAGACCCAGTACTTC. Its protein is CASSYYGGSETQYF.

The table lists this clonotype with a few counts. This sequence joins TRBV28 and TRBJ2-3, with 12 bases identical to TRBD2. This CDR3 has 16 amino acids. J lost 6 bases, V lost 3 bases, and 7 bases had no gene match. The germline V gene has CDR1 MDHEN and CDR2 SYDVKM. The CDR3 coding sequence is TGTGCCAGCAGTTTTCCTAGCGGGAGGGCAGCGGATACGCAGTATTTT. It is translated as CASSFPSGRAADTQYF.

This clonotype was recorded many times. The chain uses TRBV10-2 and TRBJ2-3; D might be TRBD2 (6 bases). Germline V lookup: CDR1 WSHSY, CDR2 SAAADI. The CDR3 runs 15 residues. The V gene lost 2 bases and the J gene lost 4 bases, with 13 bases spanning the gap. For the CDR3, the DNA is TGCGCCAGCAGTGAGGATGCTAGCGTGGCAGATACGCAGTATTTT. It is translated as CASSEDASVADTQYF.

This clonotype was counted many times. This rearrangement joins TRBV2 to TRBJ1-5; D call uncertain. Trimming removed 8 bases at V and 2 bases at J, with 16 bases between. This CDR3 contains 15 residues. Germline lookup yields CDR1 SNHLY and CDR2 FYNNEI. The CDR3 here is CASSREGGRNQPQHF. CDR3 nucleotides: TGTGCCAGCTCAAGGGAGGGCGGACGCAATCAGCCCCAGCATTTT.

The chain is built from TRBV30 and TRBJ2-3; D remains ambiguous. The end of the DNA aligns better with TRBJ1-5, so the J call may be wrong. Germline-derived CDR1 and CDR2 are GTSNPN and SVGIG (reference sequence). This CDR3 region has 15 residues. This chain's CDR3 is CAWSVLAGISRAQHF. DNA of the CDR3: TGTGCCTGGAGTGTACTAGCGGGGATCTCCCGCGCACAGCATTTT.

This chain joins TRBV20-1 and TRBJ2-1, with 11 bases fitting TRBD2. With 2 bases clipped from V and 0 bases from J, the junction kept 6 bases outside the gene matches. The CDR3 is made up of 17 amino acids. Per germline, CDR1 DFQATT and CDR2 SNEGSKA (reference sequence). This chain's CDR3 is CSARLAGGPSSYNEQFF. The CDR3 DNA sequence: TGCAGTGCTAGACTAGCGGGAGGACCGAGCTCCTACAATGAGCAGTTCTTC.

In this sample, this clonotype turned up many times. The chain recombines TRBV27 with TRBJ2-7; 12 bases are a match to TRBD2. This CDR3 spans 18 amino acids. Losses at the gene ends were 4 bases for V and 3 bases for J; bases not matched to a gene: 13. Germline V gene lookup returns CDR1 MNHEY and CDR2 SMNVEV (reference sequence). This chain's CDR3 is CASSSLGVLAGGFYEQYF. The CDR3 region has the DNA TGTGCCAGCAGTTCCCTCGGCGTCCTAGCGGGAGGGTTCTACGAGCAGTACTTC.

At least ten counts were recorded for this clonotype. The V and J genes are TRBV20-1 and TRBJ1-5; weak D call: TRBD1 (6 bases). Germline V lookup: CDR1 DFQATT, CDR2 SNEGSKA (reference sequence). CDR3 size: 16 residues. The ends were cut back, 0 bases at V and 5 bases at J, with 17 bases in the middle. Written as DNA, the CDR3 is TGCAGTGCTAGAGATCAGAGGAGAGGGGGGGATCAGCCCCAGCATTTT. This encodes CSARDQRRGGDQPQHF.

This clonotype has at least ten counts. The chain uses TRBV27 and TRBJ2-1; TRBD2 matches 8 bases. The CDR3 has 13 amino acids. V was clipped by 8 bases and J by 0 bases; unmatched bases: 0. From germline, CDR1 is MNHEY and CDR2 SMNVEV (reference sequence). CDR3 DNA sequence: TGTGCCAGCGGGACTAGCTCCTACAATGAGCAGTTCTTC. Translation gives CASGTSSYNEQFF.

At least ten counts were recorded for this clonotype. The chain recombines TRBV19 with TRBJ2-5; maybe TRBD1 (5 bases). The V end was cut by 6 bases, the J end by 5 bases, with 10 bases between. Germline loops: CDR1 LNHDA, CDR2 SQIVND (reference sequence). The CDR3 runs to 12 residues. The CDR3 protein is CASRQAGETQYF. In nucleotides, the CDR3 is TGTGCCAGTAGACAGGCCGGGGAGACCCAGTACTTC.

CDR3 residues: CASSRPAGQGVYEQYF. The CDR3 DNA sequence: TGTGCCAGCAGCCGTCCCGCGGGACAGGGTGTCTACGAGCAGTACTTC. The rearrangement joins TRBV27 to TRBJ2-7; 9 nucleotides agree with TRBD1. V shed 6 bases and J 3 bases; nucleotides not matched to a gene: 12. The germline CDR1 and CDR2 sequences are MNHEY and SMNVEV (reference sequence). This CDR3 region has 16 residues.

On this clonotype itself: Compared with germline, one end of the junction differs, possibly owing to a read error. V gene TRBV11-2 combines with J gene TRBJ2-2; 10 nucleotides align to TRBD2. Per the germline V gene, CDR1 is SGHAT and CDR2 is FQNNGV. CDR3 size: 19 residues. CDR3 residues: CASSPPRGAGGPNTGELLF. Written as DNA, the CDR3 is TGTGCCAGCAGCCCCCCCCGTGGAGCGGGAGGGCCAAACACCGGGGAGCTGCTTTTT.

V is TRBV30 and J is TRBJ2-5, with a weak D call TRBD2 (6 bases). Germline CDR1 reads GTSNPN; CDR2 reads SVGIG (reference sequence). CDR3 length: 13 residues. The V end lost 3 bases, the J end lost 5 bases, and 13 bases lay between the germline ends. The CDR3, as DNA: TGTGCCTGGAGAGGGGCGGGAAAGGAGACCCAGTACTTC. This codes for CAWRGAGKETQYF. Full variable domain (rest looked up from reference TRBV30 and TRBJ2-5): SQTIHQWPATLVQPVGSPLSLECTVEGTSNPNLYWYRQAAGRGLQLLFYSVGIGQISSEVPQNLSASRPQDRQFILSSKKLLLSDSGFYLCAWRGAGKETQYFGPGTRLLVL.

V and J are TRBV6-1 and TRBJ2-2, with 11 bases fitting TRBD1. V lost 3 bases and J lost 6; bases outside the gene matches: 6. CDR1 is MNHNS and CDR2 is SASEGT in the germline V gene. The CDR3 runs 16 residues. CDR3: CASSDPPGQGAGELFF. The CDR3 coding sequence is TGTGCCAGCAGTGACCCCCCGGGACAGGGGGCCGGGGAGCTGTTTTTT.